These 23 T cell receptor beta chains originate from one sample sequenced in a study of blood T cell repertoires in COVID-19. Profiled with immunoSEQ multiplex PCR; TCRdb holds only in-frame clones, not every one. The table shows approximately 300,000 clones, with around 90% occurring only once. The material sequenced was PBMCs or T cells enriched from blood (not recorded which). The source of these receptors is a man aged 60-69 years who had recovered from COVID-19.

The V gene is TRBV11-2, the J gene TRBJ2-1; 10 bases fit TRBD1. After removal of 2 bases from V and 2 bases from J, the junction contained 6 bases not matched to a gene. The CDR3 spans 17 residues. In germline, CDR1 is SGHAT, CDR2 FQNNGV. CDR3 region: CASSLTTGTGAYNEQFF. The CDR3 nucleotides are TGTGCCAGCAGCTTAACGACCGGGACAGGGGCCTACAATGAGCAGTTCTTC.

The gene calls are TRBV10-1 and TRBJ2-3, with TRBD2 identical over 10 bases. V was pared by 4 bases and J by 0 bases, with 4 bases of the junction left unmatched. CDR3 length: 16 amino acids. Germline-derived CDR1 and CDR2 are WNHNN and SYGVQD (reference sequence). The chain's CDR3 is CASSALAGVSTDTQYF. Here the CDR3 DNA reads TGCGCCAGCAGTGCTCTAGCGGGAGTGAGCACAGATACGCAGTATTTT.

This clone showed up many times. The chain recombines TRBV19 with TRBJ2-7; TRBD1 matches 9 bases. The germline CDR1 and CDR2 sequences are LNHDA and SQIVND (reference sequence). This CDR3 comprises 14 residues. The V segment lost 10 bases and the J segment 1 base; nucleotides outside the gene matches: 8. CDR3 DNA: TGTGCCACCGGGGACAGGGAGAAATCCTACGAGCAGTACTTC. It codes for CATGDREKSYEQYF.

V is TRBV5-1 and J is TRBJ2-7, with 7 bases lining up with TRBD1. Germline V gene sequence: CDR1 SGHRS, CDR2 YFSETQ. Trimming took 2 bases from V and 6 from J; bases not matched to a gene: 11. CDR3 length: 15 residues. The CDR3 reads CASSFSGRGLGEQYF. In nucleotides, the CDR3 is TGCGCCAGCAGCTTCTCGGGTAGGGGGCTTGGCGAGCAGTACTTC.

The rearrangement joins TRBV7-9 to TRBJ1-4; D is possibly TRBD1 (6 bases). This CDR3 comprises 13 residues. Germline CDR1 SEHNR, CDR2 FQNEAQ (reference sequence). V was trimmed by 2 bases and J by 7 bases, leaving 8 bases between them. The CDR3 is CASSLRDTEKLFF. CDR3 in DNA: TGTGCCAGCAGCTTAAGGGACACTGAAAAACTGTTTTTT.

The chain employs TRBV7-9 and TRBJ2-7; 8 nucleotides agree with TRBD1. The CDR3 runs 15 residues. V lost 4 bases and J lost 1; bases outside the gene matches: 6. The germline CDR1 and CDR2 sequences are SEHNR and FQNEAQ (reference sequence). CDR3 in DNA: TGTGCCAGCAGCTCGTGGACAGGGAGGTCCTACGAGCAGTACTTC. Its translation: CASSSWTGRSYEQYF.

This clone was counted only a few times. The same CDR3 also results from other DNA sequences found in this sample. The rearrangement joins TRBV4-1 to TRBJ1-1, with 12 nucleotides matching TRBD1. The CDR3 consists of 15 residues. Trimming at V came to 3 bases and at J to 3 bases, leaving 2 bases not matched to a gene. CDR1 is MGHRA, CDR2 YSYEKL, per germline. The CDR3, as DNA: TGCGCCAGCAGCCAGGGACAGGGGGCGTACACTGAAGCTTTCTTT. It specifies CASSQGQGAYTEAFF.

The DNA for the CDR3 is TGTGCCAGCAGCCCCCGGGACAGGGACACCGGGGAGCTGTTTTTT. This sequence encodes CASSPRDRDTGELFF. The chain carries TRBV6-6 and TRBJ2-2, with 9 nucleotides matching TRBD1. Germline V lookup: CDR1 MNHNY, CDR2 SVGAGI (reference sequence). V lost 6 bases, J lost 3 bases, and 5 bases stayed unmatched. This CDR3 has 15 residues.

This clone was observed a handful of times. The chain employs TRBV10-1 and TRBJ2-7, with 9 bases that match TRBD2. From germline, CDR1 is WNHNN and CDR2 SYGVQD (reference sequence). The CDR3 totals 15 residues. Germline trimming cut 2 bases from V and 2 bases from J; bases unmatched to any gene: 4. CDR3 DNA sequence: TGCGCCAGCAGTGAGGGTAGCGGGAGCGCCTACGAGCAGTACTTC. The encoded protein is CASSEGSGSAYEQYF.

The chain employs TRBV7-9 and TRBJ2-1; TRBD1 agrees at 7 bases. Per the germline V gene, CDR1 is SEHNR and CDR2 is FQNEAQ (reference sequence). Germline trimming cut 5 bases from V and 6 bases from J; bases unmatched to any gene: 10. The CDR3 spans 15 residues. The CDR3 coding sequence is TGTGCCAGCAGCCCGCAGGGGGTCAGTGGCAATGAGCAGTTCTTC. Translation gives CASSPQGVSGNEQFF.

The V call is TRBV6-5, the J call TRBJ1-1, with a tentative D call TRBD1 (5 bases). Trimming took off 6 bases at V and 1 base at J, with 15 bases between the two ends. This CDR3 contains 15 residues. Germline loops: CDR1 MNHEY, CDR2 SVGAGI. The CDR3 protein is CASSPRVQPNTEAFF. CDR3 in DNA: TGTGCCAGCAGCCCCAGGGTCCAGCCGAACACTGAAGCTTTCTTT.

This sequence joins TRBV28 and TRBJ1-1; D gene ambiguous. The ends were cut back, 6 bases at V and 0 bases at J, with 11 bases in the middle. Germline lookup yields CDR1 MDHEN and CDR2 SYDVKM. This CDR3 has 14 residues. Here the CDR3 DNA reads TGTGCCAGCAGAACGGTCAGGATGAACACTGAAGCTTTCTTT. Amino acid sequence: CASRTVRMNTEAFF.

V gene TRBV2 combines with J gene TRBJ2-7, with TRBD2 identical over 10 bases. Germline trimming cut 8 bases from V and 3 bases from J; bases unmatched to any gene: 7. The CDR3 runs 14 residues. Germline V gene sequence: CDR1 SNHLY, CDR2 FYNNEI. The CDR3, as DNA: TGTGCCAGCGTCCTAGCGGGAGACTACTACGAGCAGTACTTC. Encoded protein: CASVLAGDYYEQYF.

This clone was seen only a few times. The chain has TRBV2 and TRBJ1-3; the match to TRBD1 covers 7 bases. This CDR3 is built from 15 residues. The V and J ends lost 4 bases and 3 bases, in that order; junction bases with no gene match: 6. Germline CDR1 and CDR2: SNHLY and FYNNEI. The CDR3, as DNA: TGTGCCAGCAGTGGACAGGGCCTGATTGGAAACACCATATATTTT. Protein product: CASSGQGLIGNTIYF. The full variable domain, rest sourced from reference TRBV2 and TRBJ1-3, is EPEVTQTPSHQVTQMGQEVILRCVPISNHLYFYWYRQILGQKVEFLVSFYNNEISEKSEIFDDQFSVERPDGSNFTLKIRSTKLEDSAMYFCASSGQGLIGNTIYFGEGSWLTVV.

The sample holds one count of this clone. CDR3 residues: CATQGNSGNTIYF. The DNA for the CDR3 is TGTGCCACCCAGGGAAACTCTGGAAACACCATATATTTT. The chain has TRBV28 and TRBJ1-3; perhaps TRBD1 as D (5 bases). There are 13 residues in the CDR3. The germline V gene encodes CDR1 MDHEN and CDR2 SYDVKM. Trimming stripped 10 bases from V and 0 bases from J, with 10 bases between.

The sample holds a few counts of this clone. The chain carries TRBV7-8 and TRBJ2-7; D call uncertain. Per the germline V gene, CDR1 is SGHVS and CDR2 is FQNEAQ. This CDR3 has 12 residues. Trimming removed 1 base from V and 6 bases from J, with 7 bases in between. CDR3: CASSLDRSEQYF. CDR3 sequence (DNA): TGTGCCAGCAGCTTAGATCGGTCCGAGCAGTACTTC.

This rearrangement joins TRBV24-1 to TRBJ2-1; TRBD1 matches at 9 bases. Unmatched junction bases numbered 9, after V lost 2 bases and J lost 8 bases. Germline V gives CDR1 KGHDR, CDR2 SFDVKD. This CDR3 comprises 16 residues. The CDR3 nucleotides read TGTGCCACCAGTGATTCCTCGGGACAGGGCAAGCATGAGCAGTTCTTC. Amino acid sequence: CATSDSSGQGKHEQFF.

The chain recombines TRBV10-1 with TRBJ2-2; TRBD1 matches at 9 bases. The CDR3 has 17 amino acids. J was trimmed by 6 bases and V by 1 base; bases with no gene match: 9. Germline V gene sequence: CDR1 WNHNN, CDR2 SYGVQD (reference sequence). CDR3 residues: CASSEFGTGRGPGELFF. The CDR3 coding sequence is TGCGCCAGCAGTGAGTTTGGGACAGGGAGAGGTCCCGGGGAGCTGTTTTTT.

The chain links TRBV28 to TRBJ2-3; D is uncertain. CDR3 size: 12 residues. V lost 7 bases to trimming and J lost 2 bases, with 7 bases between them. Germline values: CDR1 MDHEN, CDR2 SYDVKM. This chain's CDR3 is CASNPSTDTQYF. DNA of the CDR3: TGTGCCAGCAATCCCTCCACAGATACGCAGTATTTT.

This rearrangement joins TRBV3-1 (or the pseudogene TRBV3-2) to TRBJ2-5, with 7 bases that match TRBD1. CDR1 LGHDT and CDR2 YNNKEL come from the germline V gene (reference sequence). The CDR3 has 13 residues. V was pared by 7 bases and J by 4 bases, with 6 bases of the junction left unmatched. The CDR3 DNA is TGTGCCAGCACATGGACAGGTCGAGAGACCCAGTACTTC. It specifies CASTWTGRETQYF.

V is TRBV7-9 and J is TRBJ2-1; D may be TRBD2 (6 bases). The length of the CDR3 is 15 residues. The V end lost 5 bases, the J end lost 5 bases, and 16 bases lay between the germline ends. Germline CDR1 is SEHNR and CDR2 is FQNEAQ (reference sequence). The CDR3 spells CASSPISGGDNEQFF. The CDR3 nucleotides read TGTGCCAGCAGCCCGATCAGCGGAGGGGACAATGAGCAGTTCTTC.

J is TRBJ2-5 and V is TRBV11-2; TRBD1 might be the D (6 bases). The length of the CDR3 is 16 residues. Per germline, CDR1 SGHAT and CDR2 FQNNGV. Trimming shortened V by 1 base and J by 2 bases, and 14 bases separated the two germline ends. CDR3 sequence: CASSLAMWTVQETQYF. In DNA form, the CDR3 reads TGTGCCAGCAGCTTAGCCATGTGGACAGTGCAAGAGACCCAGTACTTC.

This clone was observed a handful of times. The chain couples TRBV29-1 to TRBJ1-2, with TRBD1 as a possible D gene (5 bases). Looked up from germline, CDR1 is SQVTM and CDR2 is ANQGSEA. The V end was cut by 8 bases, the J end by 8 bases, with 15 bases between. This CDR3 comprises 11 residues. CDR3 sequence: CSSLGGEGYTF. The CDR3, as DNA: TGCAGCTCCCTCGGGGGGGAAGGCTACACCTTC.